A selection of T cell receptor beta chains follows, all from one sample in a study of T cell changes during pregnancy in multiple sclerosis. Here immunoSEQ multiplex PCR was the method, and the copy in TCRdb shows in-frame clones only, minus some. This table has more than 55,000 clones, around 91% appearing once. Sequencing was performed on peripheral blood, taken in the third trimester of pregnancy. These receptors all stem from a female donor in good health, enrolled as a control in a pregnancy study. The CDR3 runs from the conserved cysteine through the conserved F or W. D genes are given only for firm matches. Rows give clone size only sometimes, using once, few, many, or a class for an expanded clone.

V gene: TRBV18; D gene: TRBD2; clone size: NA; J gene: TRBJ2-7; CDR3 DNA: TGTGCCAGCTCACTCTCGTTAGCGGGAGGTGCCTACGAGCAGTACTTC; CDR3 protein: CASSLSLAGGAYEQYF
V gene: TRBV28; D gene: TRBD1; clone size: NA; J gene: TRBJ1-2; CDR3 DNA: TGTGCCAGCAGTTCCGACAGGGTGGGGGTAATTGGCTACACCTTC; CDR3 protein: CASSSDRVGVIGYTF
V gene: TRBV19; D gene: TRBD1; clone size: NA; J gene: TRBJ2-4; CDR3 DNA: TGTGCCAGTAGTGTGACGGACAGGCCTAAAAACATTCAGTACTTC; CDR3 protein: CASSVTDRPKNIQYF
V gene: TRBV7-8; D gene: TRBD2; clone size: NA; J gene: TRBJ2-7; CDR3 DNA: TGTGCCAGCAGCAGGACTAGCGGGGGGTCTGATAAATACGAGCAGTACTTC; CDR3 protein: CASSRTSGGSDKYEQYF
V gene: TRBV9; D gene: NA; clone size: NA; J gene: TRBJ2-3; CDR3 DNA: TGTGCCAGCAGCGTCGGGGTTAACTCTGACTCGGATACGCAGTATTTT; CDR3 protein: CASSVGVNSDSDTQYF
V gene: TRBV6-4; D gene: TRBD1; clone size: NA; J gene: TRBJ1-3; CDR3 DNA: TGTGCCAGCAGTAGATCCCCTACAGGGGGCCACCTCACCATATATTTT; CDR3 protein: CASSRSPTGGHLTIYF
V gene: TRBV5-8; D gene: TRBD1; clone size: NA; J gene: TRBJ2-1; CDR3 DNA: TGTGCCAGTAGCACGGGACAGGGGGCTTGGGATGAGCAGTTCTTC; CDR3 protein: CASSTGQGAWDEQFF
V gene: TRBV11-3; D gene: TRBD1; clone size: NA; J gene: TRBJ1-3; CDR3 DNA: TGTGCCAGCAGCCCAGGACAGGGACCTGGAAACACCATATATTTT; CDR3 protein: CASSPGQGPGNTIYF
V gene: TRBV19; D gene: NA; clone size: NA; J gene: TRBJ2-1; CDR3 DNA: TGTGCCAGTAGTATACTCAGGGAACCTGAGCAGTTCTTC; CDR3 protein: CASSILREPEQFF
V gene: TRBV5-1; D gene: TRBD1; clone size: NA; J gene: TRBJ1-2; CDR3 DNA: TGCGCCAGCAGCTCGGGACAGTGGGACTACACCTTC; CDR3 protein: CASSSGQWDYTF
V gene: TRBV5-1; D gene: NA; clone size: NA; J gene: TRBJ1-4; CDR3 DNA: TGCGCCAGCAGCCCGGAGGGGTCTAATGAAAAACTGTTTTTT; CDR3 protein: CASSPEGSNEKLFF
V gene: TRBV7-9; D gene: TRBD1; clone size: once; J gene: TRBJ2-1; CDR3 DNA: TGTGCCAGCAGCTCCCGGGACAGGGTCAACAATGAGCAGTTCTTC; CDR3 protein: CASSSRDRVNNEQFF
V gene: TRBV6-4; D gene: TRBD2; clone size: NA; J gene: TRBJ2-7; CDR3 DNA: TGTGCCAGCAGCCCCGCCGCGGGAGCAGGGTACGAGCAGTACTTC; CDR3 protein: CASSPAAGAGYEQYF
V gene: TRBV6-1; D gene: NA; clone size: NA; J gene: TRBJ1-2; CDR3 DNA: TGTGCCAGCAGTGAACCGGTTTCGGTACGGGACTATGGCTACACCTTC; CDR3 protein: CASSEPVSVRDYGYTF
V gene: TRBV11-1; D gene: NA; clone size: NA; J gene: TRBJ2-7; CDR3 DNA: TGTGCCAGCAGCGCCACTCACAGGGGACTAGTCAGCGAGCAGTACTTC; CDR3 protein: CASSATHRGLVSEQYF
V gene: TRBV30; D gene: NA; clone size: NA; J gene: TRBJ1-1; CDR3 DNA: TGTGCCTACATTTCGGGACAGAACACTGAAGCTTTCTTT; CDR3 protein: CAYISGQNTEAFF
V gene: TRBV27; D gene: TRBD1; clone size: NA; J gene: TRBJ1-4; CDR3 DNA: TGTGCCAGCAGCCGACAGGGGCTAGGTGAAAAACTGTTTTTT; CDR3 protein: CASSRQGLGEKLFF
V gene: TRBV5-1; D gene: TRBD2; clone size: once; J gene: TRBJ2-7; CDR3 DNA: TGCGCCAGCAGCGCCGGACTAGCGGGCGAGCAGTACTTC; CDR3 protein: CASSAGLAGEQYF
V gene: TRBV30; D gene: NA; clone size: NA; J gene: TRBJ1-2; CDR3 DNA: TGTGCCTGGAGTTCAGGGGCGGGGGCCTATGGCTACACCTTC; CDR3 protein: CAWSSGAGAYGYTF
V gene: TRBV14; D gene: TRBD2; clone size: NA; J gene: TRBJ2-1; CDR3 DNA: TGTGCCAGCAGCCGAACCCCTTCTAGCGGCCCCTTCTCCTACAATGAGCAGTTCTTC; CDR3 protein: CASSRTPSSGPFSYNEQFF
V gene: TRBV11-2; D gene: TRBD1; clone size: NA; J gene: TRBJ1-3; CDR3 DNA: TGTGCCAGCGGTCGACAGGGGTTTGGAAACACCATATATTTT; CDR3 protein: CASGRQGFGNTIYF
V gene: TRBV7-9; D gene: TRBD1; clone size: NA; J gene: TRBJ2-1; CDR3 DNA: TGTGCCAGCAGCACCCAAGGGACAGGGAAGTACAATGAGCAGTTCTTC; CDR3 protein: CASSTQGTGKYNEQFF
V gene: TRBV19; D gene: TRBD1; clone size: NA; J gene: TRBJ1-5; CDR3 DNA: TGTGCCAGTAGTATCGAGGGACAGGGGTATCAGCCCCAGCATTTT; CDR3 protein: CASSIEGQGYQPQHF
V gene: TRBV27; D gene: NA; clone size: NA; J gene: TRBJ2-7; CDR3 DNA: TGTGCCAGCAGTCACGACAGGCCTTCGTCCCCCTACGAGCAGTACTTC; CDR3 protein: CASSHDRPSSPYEQYF
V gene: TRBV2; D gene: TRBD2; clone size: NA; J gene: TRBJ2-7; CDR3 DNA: TGTGCCAGCGGTGACTTTGGGCCGGGGGGGCCTACCTACGAGCAGTACTTC; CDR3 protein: CASGDFGPGGPTYEQYF
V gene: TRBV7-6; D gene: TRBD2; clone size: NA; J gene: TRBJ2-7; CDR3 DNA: TGTGCCAGCAGCCCAAACCTAGCGGGAGTAACCTACGAGCAGTACTTC; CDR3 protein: CASSPNLAGVTYEQYF
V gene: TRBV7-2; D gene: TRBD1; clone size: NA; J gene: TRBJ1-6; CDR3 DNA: TGTGCCAGCAGCCGGACAGGGGGTTCCTATAATTCACCCCTCCACTTT; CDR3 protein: CASSRTGGSYNSPLHF
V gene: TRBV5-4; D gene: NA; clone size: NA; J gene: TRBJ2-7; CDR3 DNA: TGTGCCAGCAGCACCGAATGGACGGGGGGCCCCAACGAGCAGTACTTC; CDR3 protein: CASSTEWTGGPNEQYF
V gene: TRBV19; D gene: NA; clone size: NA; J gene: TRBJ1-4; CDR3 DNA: TGTGCCAGTAGTATCTCCGCAGGTGTGTTAGAAAAACTGTTTTTT; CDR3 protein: CASSISAGVLEKLFF
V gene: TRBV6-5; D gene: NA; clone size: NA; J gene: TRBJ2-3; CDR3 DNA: TGTGCCAGCAGGACAAGTAATGAACCCCGTACGCAGTATTTT; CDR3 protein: CASRTSNEPRTQYF
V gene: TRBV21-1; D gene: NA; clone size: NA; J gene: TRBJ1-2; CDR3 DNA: TGTGCCAGCAGCCCTAACGGGGGGCTTAACTATGGCTACACCTTC; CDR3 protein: CASSPNGGLNYGYTF
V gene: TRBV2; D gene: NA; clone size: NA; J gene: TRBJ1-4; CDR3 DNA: TGTGCCAGCAGTCTCGGACAGATTAGTTCAACTAATGAAAAACTGTTTTTT; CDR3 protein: CASSLGQISSTNEKLFF
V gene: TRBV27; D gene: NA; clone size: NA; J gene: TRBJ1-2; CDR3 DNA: TGTGCCAGCAGTTCATCCAGCTATGGCTACACCTTC; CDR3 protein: CASSSSSYGYTF
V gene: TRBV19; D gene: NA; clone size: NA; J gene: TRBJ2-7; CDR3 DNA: TGTGCCAGTAGTATCTCAGCGGGCGAATCCTACGAGCAGTACTTC; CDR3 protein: CASSISAGESYEQYF
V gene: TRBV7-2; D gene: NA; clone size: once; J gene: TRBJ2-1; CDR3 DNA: TGTGCCAGCAGCTTAGGGCCGTCCAATGAGCAGTTCTTC; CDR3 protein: CASSLGPSNEQFF
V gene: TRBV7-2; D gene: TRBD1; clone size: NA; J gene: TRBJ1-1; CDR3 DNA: TGTGCCAGCAGCTCCGACCGCAGGGGGCTGGGAGCTTTCTTT; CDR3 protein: CASSSDRRGLGAFF
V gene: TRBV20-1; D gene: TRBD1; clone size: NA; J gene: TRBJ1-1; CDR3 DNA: TGCAGTGTCACAGGGGACTCTGAAGCTTTCTTT; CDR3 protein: CSVTGDSEAFF
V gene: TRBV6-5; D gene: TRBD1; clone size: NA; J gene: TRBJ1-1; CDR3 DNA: TGTGCCAGCAGTCTCAGGGGGCACACTGAAGCTTTCTTT; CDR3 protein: CASSLRGHTEAFF
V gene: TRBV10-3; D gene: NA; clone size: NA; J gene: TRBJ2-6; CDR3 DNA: TGTGCCATCAGGAAGGGTACAGGGAACTCTGGGGCCAACGTCCTGACTTTC; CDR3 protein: CAIRKGTGNSGANVLTF
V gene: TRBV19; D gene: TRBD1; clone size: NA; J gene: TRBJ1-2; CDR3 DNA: TGTGCCAGTACCCCATATGGGACAGGGGACTATGGCTACACCTTC; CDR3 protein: CASTPYGTGDYGYTF
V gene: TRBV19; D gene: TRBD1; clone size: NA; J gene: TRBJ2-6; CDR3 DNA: TGTGCCAGTAGTTCCCGGGACAGGGTACGTGGGGCCAACGTCCTGACTTTC; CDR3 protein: CASSSRDRVRGANVLTF
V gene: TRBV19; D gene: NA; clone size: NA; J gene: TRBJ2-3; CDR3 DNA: TGTGCCAGTAGTATAGTAGGGGGATCAGATACGCAGTATTTT; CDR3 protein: CASSIVGGSDTQYF
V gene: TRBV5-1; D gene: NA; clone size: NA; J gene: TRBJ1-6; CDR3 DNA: TGCGCCAGCAGCTTGGTGGCAGGGGCTACTAATTCACCCCTCCACTTT; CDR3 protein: CASSLVAGATNSPLHF
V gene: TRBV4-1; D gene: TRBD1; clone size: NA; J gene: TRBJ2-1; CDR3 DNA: TGCGCCAGCAGCCGAGGACAGGGGGCCCGCAATGAGCAGTTCTTC; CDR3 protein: CASSRGQGARNEQFF
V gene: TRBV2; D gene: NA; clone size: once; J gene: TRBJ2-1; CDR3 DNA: TGTGCCAGCAGCCAATCATCGCTAGAGGACAATGAGCAGTTCTTC; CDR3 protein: CASSQSSLEDNEQFF
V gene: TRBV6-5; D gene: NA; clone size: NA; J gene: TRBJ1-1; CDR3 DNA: TGTGCCAGCAGGCACATGAACACTGAAGCTTTCTTT; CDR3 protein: CASRHMNTEAFF
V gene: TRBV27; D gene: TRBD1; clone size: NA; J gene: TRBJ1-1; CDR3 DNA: TGTGCCAGCAGGGACAGGGGGCGAGGTTCGGCTGAAGCTTTCTTT; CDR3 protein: CASRDRGRGSAEAFF
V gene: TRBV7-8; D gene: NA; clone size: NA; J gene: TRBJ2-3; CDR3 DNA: TGTGCCAGCAGCTTTACGCGGGGAGATACGCAGTATTTT; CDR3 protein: CASSFTRGDTQYF
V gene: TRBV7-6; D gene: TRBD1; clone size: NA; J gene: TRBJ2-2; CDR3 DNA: TGTGCCAGCAGCTTAGCCCAACAGGGGGCCGCGGGGGAGCTGTTTTTT; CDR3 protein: CASSLAQQGAAGELFF
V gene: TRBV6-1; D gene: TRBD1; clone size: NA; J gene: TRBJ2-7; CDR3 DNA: TGTGCCAGCACCCCGACAGGGGGGAGCGCCGAGCAGTACTTC; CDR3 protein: CASTPTGGSAEQYF
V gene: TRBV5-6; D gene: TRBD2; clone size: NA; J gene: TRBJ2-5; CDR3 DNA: TGTGCCAGCAGCTTGGGTGTGGGACTAGCGGAAAAAGAAGAGACCCAGTACTTC; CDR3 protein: CASSLGVGLAEKEETQYF